The clone carrying this T cell receptor (beta chain) has a count of ten or more. Antigen unknown. The data are from a study of response to subunit inactivated influenza vaccine. The study, taken as a whole, reports: New T cells are recruited in small numbers by each seasonal influenza vaccination, according to the authors' suggestion.

Looked up from germline, CDR1 is DFQATT and CDR2 is SNEGSKA (reference sequence). CDR3 length: 10 amino acids. V was shortened by 0 bases and J by 10 bases, with 4 bases between the two germline ends. A single record per CDR3 protein comes from TCRdb applying MiXCR to the RT-PCR reads. The data contain around 480,000 distinct CDR3 sequences, approximately 11% of them singletons. The input for sequencing was PBMCs from blood, taken about 6 weeks after vaccination. The V and J genes are TRBV20-1 and TRBJ2-4; the D is unclear. The clonotype was recovered from a man aged 50 to 59 who received an inactivated influenza vaccine. CDR3: CSAREGIQYF. CDR3 DNA sequence: TGCAGTGCTAGAGAGGGGATTCAGTACTTC.